This T cell receptor (beta chain) comes out of a study of post-analysis software for immune sequencing data. Unique molecular identifiers were present in the TCR beta cDNA libraries. TCRdb reanalysed the PCR reads using MiXCR and keeps one entry per CDR3 protein. The sample yields approximately 630,000 distinct CDR3 sequences, 59% seen once. CDR3 size: 17 residues. From germline, CDR1 is LGHDT and CDR2 YNNKEL (reference sequence). Concerning this clonotype: Antigen specificity is unknown.

Study-wide results and limits: In multiple sclerosis, normalized Chao1 diversity was significantly below that of controls. With TRBV5-6, TRBV5-1 and TRBV20-1 included, roughly five TRBV segments were more frequent in patients than in controls.

The sequence derives from a girl aged 2 to 10 with multiple sclerosis. Material for sequencing was blood. The gene calls are TRBV3-1 and TRBJ2-7; 11 bases line up with TRBD2. The end of the DNA fits TRBJ2-4 better, so the J call may be wrong. The CDR3: CASSPGLAERGGNIQYF. The DNA of the CDR3 is TGTGCCAGCAGCCCGGGACTAGCGGAAAGAGGGGGAAACATTCAGTACTTC.